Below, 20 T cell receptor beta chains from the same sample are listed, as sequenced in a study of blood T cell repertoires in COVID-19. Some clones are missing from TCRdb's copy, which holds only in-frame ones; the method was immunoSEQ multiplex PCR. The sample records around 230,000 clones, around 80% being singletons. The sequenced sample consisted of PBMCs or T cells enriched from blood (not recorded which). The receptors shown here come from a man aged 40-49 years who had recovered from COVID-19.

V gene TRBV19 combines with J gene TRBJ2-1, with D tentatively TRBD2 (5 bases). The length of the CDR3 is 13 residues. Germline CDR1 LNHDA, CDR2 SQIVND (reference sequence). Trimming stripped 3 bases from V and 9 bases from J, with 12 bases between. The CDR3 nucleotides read TGTGCCAGTAGTATCAAACCCGGAGGTGAGCAGTTCTTC. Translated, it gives CASSIKPGGEQFF.

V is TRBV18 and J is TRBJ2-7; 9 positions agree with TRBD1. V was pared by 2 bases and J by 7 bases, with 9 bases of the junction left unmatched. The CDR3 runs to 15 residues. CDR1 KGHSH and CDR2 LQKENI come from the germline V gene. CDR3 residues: CASSPYQQGAEEQYF. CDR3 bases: TGTGCCAGCTCACCATACCAACAGGGGGCTGAGGAGCAGTACTTC.

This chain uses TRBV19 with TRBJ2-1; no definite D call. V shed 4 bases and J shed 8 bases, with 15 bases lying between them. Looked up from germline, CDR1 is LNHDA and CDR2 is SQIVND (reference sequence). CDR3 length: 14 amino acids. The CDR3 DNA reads TGTGCCAGTAGTAAAGATATAGCCCGGGATGAGCAGTTCTTC. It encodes CASSKDIARDEQFF.

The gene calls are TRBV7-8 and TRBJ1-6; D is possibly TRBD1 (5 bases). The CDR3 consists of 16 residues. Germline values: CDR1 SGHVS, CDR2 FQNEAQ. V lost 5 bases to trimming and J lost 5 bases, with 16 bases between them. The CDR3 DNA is TGTGCCAGCAGCCGATTGGCGACAGCGAATAATTCACCCCTCCACTTT. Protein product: CASSRLATANNSPLHF.

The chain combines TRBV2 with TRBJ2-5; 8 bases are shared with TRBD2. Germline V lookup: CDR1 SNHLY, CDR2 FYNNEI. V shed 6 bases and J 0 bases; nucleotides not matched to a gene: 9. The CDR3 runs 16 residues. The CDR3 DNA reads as TGTGCCAGCAGGAATCGGGCGGGAGGAAACCAAGAGACCCAGTACTTC. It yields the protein CASRNRAGGNQETQYF.

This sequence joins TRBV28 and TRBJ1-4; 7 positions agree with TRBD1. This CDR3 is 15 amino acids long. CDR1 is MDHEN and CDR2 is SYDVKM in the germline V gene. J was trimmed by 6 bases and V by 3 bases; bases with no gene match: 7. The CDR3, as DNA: TGTGCCAGCAGTTTGCACGGGACAGATCATGAAAAACTGTTTTTT. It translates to CASSLHGTDHEKLFF.

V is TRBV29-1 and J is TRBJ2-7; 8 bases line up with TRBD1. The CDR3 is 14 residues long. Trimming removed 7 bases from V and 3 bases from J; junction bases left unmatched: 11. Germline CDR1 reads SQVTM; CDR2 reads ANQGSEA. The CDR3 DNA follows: TGCAGCGCAAGGCTGGAGACAGGGGTCTACGAGCAGTACTTC. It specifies CSARLETGVYEQYF.

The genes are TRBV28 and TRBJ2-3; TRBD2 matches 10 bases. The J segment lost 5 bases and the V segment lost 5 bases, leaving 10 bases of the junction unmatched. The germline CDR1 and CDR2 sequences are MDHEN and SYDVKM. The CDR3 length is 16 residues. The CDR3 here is CASSPPSGGGRDTQYF. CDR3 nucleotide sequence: TGTGCCAGCAGTCCCCCCAGCGGGGGGGGGCGAGATACGCAGTATTTT.

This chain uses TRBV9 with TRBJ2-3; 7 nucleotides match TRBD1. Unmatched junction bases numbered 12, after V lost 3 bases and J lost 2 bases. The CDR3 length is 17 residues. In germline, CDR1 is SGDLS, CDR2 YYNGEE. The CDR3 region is CASSAQRGLGATDTQYF. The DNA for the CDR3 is TGTGCCAGCAGCGCGCAGAGGGGGCTAGGGGCCACAGATACGCAGTATTTT.

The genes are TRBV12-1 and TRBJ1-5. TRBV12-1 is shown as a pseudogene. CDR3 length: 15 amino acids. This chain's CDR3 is CASSFGAGGNQPQHF. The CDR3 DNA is TGTGCCAGCAGCTTCGGGGCGGGGGGCAATCAGCCCCAGCATTTT.

CDR3: CASSLMAGAPNNEQFF. The CDR3 coding sequence is TGCGCCAGCAGCCTAATGGCGGGAGCGCCCAACAATGAGCAGTTCTTC. The chain is built from TRBV5-1 and TRBJ2-1, with 7 bases fitting TRBD2. Germline V gene sequence: CDR1 SGHRS, CDR2 YFSETQ. Trimming took 4 bases from V and 5 from J; bases not matched to a gene: 12. The CDR3 consists of 16 residues. Full variable domain (outside the CDR3, taken from reference TRBV5-1 and TRBJ2-1): KAGVTQTPRYLIKTRGQQVTLSCSPISGHRSVSWYQQTPGQGLQFLFEYFSETQRNKGNFPGRFSGRQFSNSRSEMNVSTLELGDSALYLCASSLMAGAPNNEQFFGPGTRLTVL.

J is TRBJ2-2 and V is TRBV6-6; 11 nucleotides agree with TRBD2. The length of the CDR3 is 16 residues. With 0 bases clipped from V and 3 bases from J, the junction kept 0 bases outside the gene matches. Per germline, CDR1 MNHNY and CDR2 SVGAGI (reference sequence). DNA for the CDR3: TGTGCCAGCAGTTACTCGGGACTAGCGGACACCGGGGAGCTGTTTTTT. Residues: CASSYSGLADTGELFF.

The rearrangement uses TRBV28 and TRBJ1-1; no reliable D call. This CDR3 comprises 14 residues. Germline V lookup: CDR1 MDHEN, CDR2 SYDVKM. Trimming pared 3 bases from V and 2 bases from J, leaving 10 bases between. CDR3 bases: TGTGCCAGCAGTTTGGCAGGATTCAACACTGAAGCTTTCTTT. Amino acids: CASSLAGFNTEAFF.

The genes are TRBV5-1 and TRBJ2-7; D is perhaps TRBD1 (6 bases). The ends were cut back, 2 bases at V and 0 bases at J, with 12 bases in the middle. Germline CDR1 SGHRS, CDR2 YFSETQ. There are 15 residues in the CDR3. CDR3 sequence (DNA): TGCGCCAGCAGCTTTACAGGGAAGAGCTCCTACGAGCAGTACTTC. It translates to CASSFTGKSSYEQYF.

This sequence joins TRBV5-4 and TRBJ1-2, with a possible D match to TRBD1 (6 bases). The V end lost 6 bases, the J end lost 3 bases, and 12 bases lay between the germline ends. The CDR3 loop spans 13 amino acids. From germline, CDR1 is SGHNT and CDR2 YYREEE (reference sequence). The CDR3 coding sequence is TGTGCCAGCACCCTGGACAGCTACTATGGCTACACCTTC. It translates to CASTLDSYYGYTF.

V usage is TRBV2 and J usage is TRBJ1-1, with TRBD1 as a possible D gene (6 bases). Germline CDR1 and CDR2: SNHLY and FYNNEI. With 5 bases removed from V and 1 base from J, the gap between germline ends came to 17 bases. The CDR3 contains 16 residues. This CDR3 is CASSSDSITRNTEAFF. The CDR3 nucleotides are TGTGCCAGCAGTTCGGACAGCATAACACGGAACACTGAAGCTTTCTTT.

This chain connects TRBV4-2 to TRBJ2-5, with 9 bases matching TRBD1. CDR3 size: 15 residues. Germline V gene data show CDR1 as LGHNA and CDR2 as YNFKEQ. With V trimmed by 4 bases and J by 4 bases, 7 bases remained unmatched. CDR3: CASSPSDRGGETQYF. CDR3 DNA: TGTGCCAGCAGCCCCTCGGACAGGGGAGGAGAGACCCAGTACTTC.

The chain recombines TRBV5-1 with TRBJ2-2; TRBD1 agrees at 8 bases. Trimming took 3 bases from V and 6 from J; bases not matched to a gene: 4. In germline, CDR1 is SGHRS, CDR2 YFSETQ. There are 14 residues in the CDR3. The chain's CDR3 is CASSSQGAPGELFF. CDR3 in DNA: TGCGCCAGCAGCTCTCAGGGGGCTCCCGGGGAGCTGTTTTTT.

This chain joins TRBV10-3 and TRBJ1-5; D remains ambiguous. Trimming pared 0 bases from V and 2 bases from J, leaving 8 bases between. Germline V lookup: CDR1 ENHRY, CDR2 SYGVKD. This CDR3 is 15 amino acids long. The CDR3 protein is CAISESIGGNQPQHF. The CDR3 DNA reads TGTGCCATCAGTGAGTCGATCGGGGGCAATCAGCCCCAGCATTTT.

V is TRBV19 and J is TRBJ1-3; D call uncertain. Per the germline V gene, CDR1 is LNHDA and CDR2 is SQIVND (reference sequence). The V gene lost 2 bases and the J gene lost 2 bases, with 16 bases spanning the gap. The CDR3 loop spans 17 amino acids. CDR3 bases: TGTGCCAGTAGTATACGTTCGAGGGTAGTCCCTGGAAACACCATATATTTT. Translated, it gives CASSIRSRVVPGNTIYF. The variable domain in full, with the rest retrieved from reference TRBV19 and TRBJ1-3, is DGGITQSPKYLFRKEGQNVTLSCEQNLNHDAMYWYRQDPGQGLRLIYYSQIVNDFQKGDIAEGYSVSREKKESFPLTVTSAQKNPTAFYLCASSIRSRVVPGNTIYFGEGSWLTVV.